What follows are 14 T cell receptor beta chains derived from one specimen sequenced in a study of graft-versus-host responses after intestinal transplantation. For these TCRs, the target antigens are not known. Sequencing used immunoSEQ multiplex PCR; TCRdb keeps in-frame clones, though not all of them. This sample has under 150,000 clones, with approximately 90% found just once. The specimen comprised unstimulated CD4+ T cells sorted from spleen or lymph node cells, sampled before intestinal transplant. These receptors all stem from a human donor who received an intestinal transplant.

Notes on this clone: A junction boundary mismatches the germline segment, possibly from a read error. The CDR3 DNA sequence: TGTGCCAGCAGCATTAGCGGGGGGGCAGTCTTC. Its protein is CASSISGGAVF. The chain is built from TRBV7-2 and TRBJ2-1; 11 nucleotides line up with TRBD2. The length of the CDR3 is 11 residues. Looked up from germline, CDR1 is SGHTA and CDR2 is FQGNSA.

V gene TRBV7-2 combines with J gene TRBJ2-3; TRBD2 agrees at 7 bases. With 5 bases clipped from V and 5 bases from J, the junction kept 7 bases outside the gene matches. From germline, CDR1 is SGHTA and CDR2 FQGNSA. The CDR3 sequence is 14 residues long. Here the CDR3 DNA reads TGTGCCAGCAGCCCATCTCGCGGGGGAGATACGCAGTATTTT. This translates into CASSPSRGGDTQYF.

The V gene is TRBV7-2, the J gene TRBJ2-1; the D call may be TRBD1 or TRBD2 (6 bases each). The V gene's germline CDR1 is SGHTA and CDR2 FQGNSA. This CDR3 region has 15 residues. The V and J ends lost 0 bases and 7 bases respectively, with 13 bases between them. The CDR3 coding sequence is TGTGCCAGCAGCTTAGCGGGGGGCGGATTGAATGAGCAGTTCTTC. Translation gives CASSLAGGGLNEQFF.

The chain is built from TRBV5-8 and TRBJ2-2; D not certain. Trimming cost V 4 bases and J 1 base, with 17 bases left between them. CDR1 SGHTS and CDR2 YDEGEE come from the germline V gene. The CDR3 extends over 17 amino acids. For the CDR3, the DNA is TGTGCCAGCAGCCAAAGGAAAAGGACGGGGAACACCGGGGAGCTGTTTTTT. Residues: CASSQRKRTGNTGELFF.

The V call is TRBV7-9, the J call TRBJ2-3; the match to TRBD2 covers 7 bases. The CDR3 is 18 residues long. V was pared by 5 bases and J by 0 bases, with 14 bases of the junction left unmatched. The V gene's germline CDR1 is SEHNR and CDR2 FQNEAQ (reference sequence). In nucleotides, the CDR3 is TGTGCCAGCAGCACCCTTCCCGGTGGCGGGGGAAGCACAGATACGCAGTATTTT. Translation: CASSTLPGGGGSTDTQYF.

The rearrangement joins TRBV7-7 to TRBJ2-5; no definite D call. The end of the DNA is better explained by TRBJ2-7, so the J call may be wrong. The CDR3 runs 14 residues. In germline, CDR1 is SSHAT, CDR2 FNYEAQ (reference sequence). The CDR3 loop is CASSLDSSSYEQYF. The CDR3 DNA is TGTGCCAGCAGCTTAGATAGTAGCTCCTACGAGCAGTACTTC.

The CDR3: CASSAKSGGYEQYF. CDR3 sequence (DNA): TGTGCCAGCAGTGCGAAATCCGGGGGCTACGAGCAGTACTTC. This chain joins TRBV27 and TRBJ2-7, with D tentatively TRBD2 (6 bases). CDR3 length: 14 residues. The V gene lost 5 bases and the J gene lost 3 bases, with 14 bases spanning the gap. Looked up from germline, CDR1 is MNHEY and CDR2 is SMNVEV (reference sequence).

The V and J genes are TRBV28 and TRBJ1-1; D is uncertain. V lost 8 bases and J lost 0, with 4 bases in between. CDR3 length equals 11 residues. CDR1 is MDHEN, CDR2 SYDVKM, per germline. CDR3 in amino acids: CASGLNTEAFF. The CDR3 DNA reads TGTGCCAGCGGATTGAACACTGAAGCTTTCTTT.

This chain connects TRBV5-1 to TRBJ2-5; TRBD1 aligns across 7 bases. This CDR3 comprises 14 residues. J gave up 5 bases and V 0 bases, and 4 bases lay outside the gene matches. Germline V gene lookup returns CDR1 SGHRS and CDR2 YFSETQ. The CDR3 here is CASSLGQGPETQYF. CDR3 coding DNA: TGCGCCAGCAGCTTGGGACAGGGTCCCGAGACCCAGTACTTC.

The chain carries TRBV18 and TRBJ2-1; D possibly corresponds to TRBD2 (5 bases). V dropped 3 bases and J dropped 9 bases, with 12 bases sitting between them. The germline gives CDR1 KGHSH, CDR2 LQKENI. This CDR3 region has 13 residues. The CDR3 bases are TGTGCCAGCTCACCGGACTCCGCCATTGAGCAGTTCTTC. The encoded protein is CASSPDSAIEQFF.

This clone was recorded only once. The V call is TRBV15, the J call TRBJ1-5, with D maybe TRBD1 (6 bases). The CDR3 runs to 16 residues. V lost 2 bases, J lost 2 bases, and 13 bases lay in between. The V gene's germline CDR1 is LNHNV and CDR2 YYDKDF (reference sequence). The CDR3 here is CATSRTSAGGNQPQHF. CDR3 coding DNA: TGTGCCACCAGCAGAACTTCGGCAGGGGGCAATCAGCCCCAGCATTTT. Full variable domain (missing parts from reference TRBV15 and TRBJ1-5): DAMVIQNPRYQVTQFGKPVTLSCSQTLNHNVMYWYQQKSSQAPKLLFHYYDKDFNNEADTPDNFQSRRPNTSFCFLDIRSPGLGDTAMYLCATSRTSAGGNQPQHFGDGTRLSIL.

This rearrangement joins TRBV4-1 to TRBJ2-3; 11 bases are shared with TRBD2. This CDR3 comprises 16 residues. Trimming cost V 1 base and J 5 bases; bases outside gene matches: 5. Germline V CDR1 and CDR2: MGHRA, YSYEKL. Here the CDR3 reads CASSQGLAGIGDTQYF. The CDR3 region has the DNA TGCGCCAGCAGCCAAGGACTAGCGGGGATAGGAGATACGCAGTATTTT.

The rearrangement uses TRBV19 and TRBJ1-1; possible D gene TRBD1, 5 bases. The germline V and J ends were trimmed by 2 bases and 11 bases, with 18 bases remaining between them. Germline V gives CDR1 LNHDA, CDR2 SQIVND (reference sequence). This CDR3 has 14 residues. The CDR3 DNA follows: TGTGCCAGTAGTATATCAGCCTGGCAGACAGTTGCTTTCTTT. The encoded protein is CASSISAWQTVAFF.

The CDR3 region is CASDRDYEQYF. The DNA of the CDR3 is TGTGCCAGTGACAGGGACTACGAGCAGTACTTC. The V gene is TRBV6-1, the J gene TRBJ2-7; 7 positions match TRBD1. The V gene's germline CDR1 is MNHNS and CDR2 SASEGT. V was clipped by 9 bases and J by 3 bases; unmatched bases: 2. There are 11 residues in the CDR3.